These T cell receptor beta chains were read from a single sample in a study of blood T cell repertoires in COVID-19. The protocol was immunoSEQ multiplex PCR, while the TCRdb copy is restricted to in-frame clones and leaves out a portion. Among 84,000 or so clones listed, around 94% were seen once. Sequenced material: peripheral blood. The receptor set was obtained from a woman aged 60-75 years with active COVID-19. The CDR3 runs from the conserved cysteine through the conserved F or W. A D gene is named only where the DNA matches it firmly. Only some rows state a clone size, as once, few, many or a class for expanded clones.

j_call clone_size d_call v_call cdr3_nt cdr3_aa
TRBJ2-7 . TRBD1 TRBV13 TGTGCCAGCAGCTTAGGCCTAACCCCCAGGGGGCAACCCCGGGTCGAGCAGTACTTC CASSLGLTPRGQPRVEQYF
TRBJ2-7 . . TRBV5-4 TGTGCCAGCAGCTTGGAGCTAGCTGGCGAGCAGTACTTC CASSLELAGEQYF
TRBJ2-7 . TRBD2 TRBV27 TGTGCCAGCAGTTTACGGCGGGGGGGCAGTGAGCAGTACTTC CASSLRRGGSEQYF
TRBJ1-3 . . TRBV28 TGTGCCAGCAGTTTAGCTGTGAGGCCCTCTGGAAACACCATATATTTT CASSLAVRPSGNTIYF
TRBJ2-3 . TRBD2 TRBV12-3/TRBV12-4 TGTGCCAGTAGCACTAGCGCAGATACGCAGTATTTT CASSTSADTQYF
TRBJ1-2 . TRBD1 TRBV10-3 TGTGCCATCAGCCGACAGGGGGCGATAAGAAACTATGGCTACACCTTC CAISRQGAIRNYGYTF
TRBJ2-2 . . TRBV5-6 TGTGCCAGCAGCTCGGGAGCTCGGCCCGGGGAGCTGTTTTTT CASSSGARPGELFF
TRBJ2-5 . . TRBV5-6 TGTGCCAGCAGCCCCGGGGAACAAGAGACCCAGTACTTC CASSPGEQETQYF
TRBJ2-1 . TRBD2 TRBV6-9 TGTGCCAGCAGTTGCCCTAGCGGGGGGGCGGGTAATGAGCAGTTCTTC CASSCPSGGAGNEQFF
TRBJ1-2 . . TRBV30 TGTGCCTGGAGCCTAGGGGTGTCCTTGGGTGGCTACACCTTC CAWSLGVSLGGYTF
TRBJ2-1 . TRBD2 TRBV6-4 TGTGCCAGCAGTGAGAGGACTAGCGGACCTCTTGGGGATGAGCAGTTCTTC CASSERTSGPLGDEQFF
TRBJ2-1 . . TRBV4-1 TGCGCCAGCAGCCAACAGGGGACAAGGCTTTACGAGGGGCAGTTCTTC CASSQQGTRLYEGQFF
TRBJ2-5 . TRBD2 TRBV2 TGTGCCAGCAGTCAGCGGGGGGGCCGGGAGACCCAGTACTTC CASSQRGGRETQYF
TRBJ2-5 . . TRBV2 TGTGCCAGCAGTGGACAGTCAAGGACCCAGTACTTC CASSGQSRTQYF
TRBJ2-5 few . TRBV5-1 TGCGCCAGCAGCCCTGCGGGACAGCAAGAGACCCAGTACTTC CASSPAGQQETQYF